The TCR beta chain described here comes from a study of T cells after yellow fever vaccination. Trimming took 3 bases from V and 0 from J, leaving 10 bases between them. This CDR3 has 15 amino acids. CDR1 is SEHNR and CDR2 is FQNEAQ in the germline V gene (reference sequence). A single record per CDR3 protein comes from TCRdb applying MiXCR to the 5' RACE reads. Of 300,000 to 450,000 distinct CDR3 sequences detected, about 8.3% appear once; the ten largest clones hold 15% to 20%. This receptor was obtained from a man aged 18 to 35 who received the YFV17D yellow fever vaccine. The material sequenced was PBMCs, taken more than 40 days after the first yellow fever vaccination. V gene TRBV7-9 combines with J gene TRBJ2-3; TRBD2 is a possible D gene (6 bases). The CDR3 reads CASSLLAASTDTQYF. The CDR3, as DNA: TGTGCCAGCAGCTTGTTAGCGGCTAGCACAGATACGCAGTATTTT.